A selection of T cell receptor beta chains follows, all from one sample in a study of T-cell memory formation after mild COVID-19. Each CDR3 protein gets one entry after TCRdb re-called the 5' RACE reads with MiXCR. The table lists about 340,000 distinct CDR3 sequences, over 13% of them singletons. The sequenced sample was PBMCs or a T cell subset sorted from them (not recorded which). The origin of the receptors is a man younger than 35 who had mild COVID-19 (a few samples of this study predate the infection). Cell type and time point are not known. Both conserved end residues are part of each CDR3. The order of the fields is V gene, clone size, D gene, J gene, CDR3 protein, CDR3 DNA. The D gene is left open where the match is weak. A clone size is listed for some rows: how often the clone was seen (once, few, many), or a class if it is expanded.

>TRBV24-1|.|.|TRBJ2-3
CATSDLKDTQYF
TGTGCCACCAGTGACCTTAAGGATACGCAGTATTTT
>TRBV6-1|.|TRBD1|TRBJ1-2
CASSDRDRDYGYTF
TGTGCCAGCAGTGACCGGGACAGGGACTATGGCTACACCTTC
>TRBV5-1|many|.|TRBJ2-2
CASSLEGPNTGELFF
TGCGCCAGCAGCTTGGAGGGCCCGAACACCGGGGAGCTGTTTTTT
>TRBV7-9|few|TRBD2|TRBJ2-1
CASSPSGGTSVWEQFF
TGTGCCAGCAGCCCCAGCGGGGGGACAAGCGTCTGGGAGCAGTTCTTC
>TRBV25-1|.|TRBD1|TRBJ1-2
CASSASQGVRNTNYGYTF
TGTGCCAGCAGTGCTTCACAGGGGGTGAGGAATACCAACTATGGCTACACCTTC
>TRBV7-2|.|.|TRBJ1-2
CASSRDRLNYGYTF
TGTGCCAGCAGCCGAGACAGGCTTAACTATGGCTACACCTTC
>TRBV6-2/TRBV6-3|.|TRBD2|TRBJ2-1
CASSYTPGLSFGSYNEQFF
TGTGCCAGCAGTTACACACCGGGACTAAGTTTCGGCTCCTACAATGAGCAGTTCTTC
>TRBV14|many|.|TRBJ1-2
CASSQRGAHGYTF
TGTGCCAGCAGTCAGCGGGGGGCGCATGGCTACACCTTC
>TRBV11-2|few|.|TRBJ2-5
CASSPHRETQYF
TGTGCCAGCAGCCCCCATAGGGAGACCCAGTACTTC
>TRBV4-1|many|.|TRBJ1-1
CASSQGIANTEAFF
TGCGCCAGCAGCCAAGGAATAGCGAACACTGAAGCTTTCTTT
>TRBV7-6|.|.|TRBJ2-4
CASSQDPGDIQYF
TGTGCCAGCAGTCAAGATCCGGGGGACATTCAGTACTTC
>TRBV9|.|.|TRBJ2-1
CASSVAVPTNEQFF
TGTGCCAGCAGCGTAGCTGTACCGACCAATGAGCAGTTCTTC
>TRBV20-1|few|.|TRBJ2-1
CSAKDSPYNEQFF
TGCAGTGCTAAGGACAGCCCCTACAATGAGCAGTTCTTC
>TRBV6-6|few|.|TRBJ1-5
CASSQGNNQPQHF
TGTGCCAGCTCGCAGGGCAACAATCAGCCCCAGCATTTT
>TRBV12-3/TRBV12-4|.|.|TRBJ1-3
CASLISGNTIYF
TGTGCCAGCCTTATTTCTGGAAACACCATATATTTT
>TRBV7-2|once|.|TRBJ1-6
CASSLGGGQNSPLHF
TGTGCCAGCAGCTTAGGCGGGGGGCAGAATTCACCCCTCCACTTT
>TRBV7-2|once|TRBD1|TRBJ1-2
CASSPRTGGRNYGYTF
TGTGCCAGCAGCCCGAGGACAGGGGGACGAAACTATGGCTACACCTTC
>TRBV19|.|.|TRBJ2-2
CASRMGPNTGELFF
TGTGCCAGTCGCATGGGACCGAACACCGGGGAGCTGTTTTTT
>TRBV9|few|.|TRBJ2-3
CASSVYGGGSTDTQYF
TGTGCCAGCAGCGTATACGGAGGGGGGAGCACAGATACGCAGTATTTT
>TRBV6-5|few|.|TRBJ2-6
CASSYEGLGANVLTF
TGTGCCAGCAGTTACGAGGGTTTAGGGGCCAACGTCCTGACTTTC
>TRBV20-1|few|.|TRBJ1-2
CSARGGHSGEDYGYTF
TGCAGTGCTAGAGGGGGACACTCCGGGGAGGACTATGGCTACACCTTC
>TRBV4-1|many|.|TRBJ1-1
CASRLQGNTEAFF
TGCGCCAGCAGGCTACAGGGGAACACTGAAGCTTTCTTT
>TRBV7-2|once|.|TRBJ1-5
CASSLVGVSNQPQHF
TGTGCCAGCAGCTTAGTGGGGGTTAGCAATCAGCCCCAGCATTTT
>TRBV5-5|.|TRBD1|TRBJ1-2
CASSEKGQVSNYGYTF
TGTGCCAGCAGCGAAAAGGGACAGGTCTCTAACTATGGCTACACCTTC
>TRBV29-1|.|TRBD2|TRBJ2-7
CSVILAGLSYEQYF
TGCAGCGTTATACTAGCGGGGCTCTCCTACGAGCAGTACTTC
>TRBV24-1|few|TRBD1|TRBJ2-2
CATSDSRQGNPGELFF
TGTGCCACCAGTGATTCCCGACAGGGTAATCCGGGGGAGCTGTTTTTT
>TRBV20-1|few|TRBD1|TRBJ2-2
CSAPWTGEINGELFF
TGCAGTGCTCCTTGGACAGGGGAAATTAACGGGGAGCTGTTTTTT
>TRBV6-5|.|.|TRBJ1-2
CARSYVGGRGYTF
TGTGCCAGAAGTTACGTAGGTGGGCGAGGCTACACCTTC
>TRBV7-3|.|.|TRBJ2-1
CASSLTSVGEQFF
TGTGCCAGCAGCTTAACCTCGGTTGGTGAGCAGTTCTTC
>TRBV5-5|.|.|TRBJ1-1
CASSWATEAFF
TGTGCCAGCAGCTGGGCGACAGAAGCTTTCTTT
>TRBV3-2|many|.|TRBJ2-4
CASSQVRDRANIQYF
TGTGCCAGCAGCCAAGTCCGGGACAGGGCGAACATTCAGTACTTC
>TRBV20-1|once|.|TRBJ1-2
CSASSGVLYGYTF
TGCAGTGCGTCATCCGGGGTCCTCTATGGCTACACCTTC
>TRBV5-5|.|.|TRBJ2-5
CASRYFQETQYF
TGTGCCAGCAGATACTTCCAAGAGACCCAGTACTTC
>TRBV18|once|.|TRBJ1-2
CASSPSAGEGGYTF
TGTGCCAGCTCCCCCTCCGCGGGGGAGGGGGGCTACACCTTC
>TRBV19|few|.|TRBJ1-5
CASSSRVGQPQHF
TGTGCCAGTAGTTCCAGGGTTGGGCAGCCCCAGCATTTT
>TRBV5-1|.|.|TRBJ1-6
CASSLGAQPNSPLHF
TGCGCCAGCAGCTTAGGGGCCCAGCCGAATTCACCCCTCCACTTT
>TRBV18|few|TRBD1|TRBJ2-1
CASSPGQVGNEQFF
TGTGCCAGCTCACCAGGACAGGTTGGCAATGAGCAGTTCTTC
>TRBV5-1|.|.|TRBJ2-3
CASSLGQRLDTQYF
TGCGCCAGCAGCTTGGGGCAACGATTAGATACGCAGTATTTT
>TRBV7-6|.|.|TRBJ2-1
CASSLVTSAPGDEQFF
TGTGCCAGCAGCCTCGTTACTAGCGCGCCAGGGGATGAGCAGTTCTTC
>TRBV9|.|TRBD1|TRBJ2-2
CATAPGQATGELFF
TGTGCCACCGCACCGGGACAGGCGACCGGGGAGCTGTTTTTT
>TRBV5-1|.|.|TRBJ1-4
CASSFQAATNEKLFF
TGCGCCAGCAGCTTTCAGGCCGCAACTAATGAAAAACTGTTTTTT
>TRBV5-1|many|.|TRBJ2-5
CASSLAAPGASRETQYF
TGCGCCAGCAGCTTGGCCGCGCCGGGGGCCTCGAGAGAGACCCAGTACTTC
>TRBV6-1|few|.|TRBJ2-5
CASSDLYQETQYF
TGTGCCAGCTCGGACCTGTACCAAGAGACCCAGTACTTC
>TRBV4-3|.|.|TRBJ2-5
CASSPNPHEETQYF
TGCGCCAGCAGCCCGAACCCCCATGAGGAGACCCAGTACTTC
>TRBV5-1|.|TRBD1|TRBJ2-1
CASSSGTGANEQFF
TGCGCCAGCAGCTCAGGTACAGGGGCAAATGAGCAGTTCTTC
>TRBV4-3|.|.|TRBJ1-5
CASSQDLRNQPQHF
TGCGCCAGCAGCCAAGATTTGAGGAATCAGCCCCAGCATTTT
>TRBV3-1|few|.|TRBJ2-7
CASSQQSFRARYEQYF
TGTGCCAGCAGCCAACAGAGTTTCCGAGCCAGATACGAGCAGTACTTC
>TRBV12-3/TRBV12-4|many|.|TRBJ1-1
CASSSARGLRTEAFF
TGTGCCAGCAGTAGCGCGAGGGGGTTAAGGACTGAAGCTTTCTTT
>TRBV2|few|.|TRBJ1-4
CASSLSDAVLFF
TGTGCCAGCAGTCTCTCGGACGCTGTACTGTTTTTT
>TRBV7-7|many|TRBD1|TRBJ2-1
CASSRVRQGLDNEQFF
TGTGCCAGCAGCCGGGTCCGACAGGGTCTCGACAATGAGCAGTTCTTC
>TRBV3-1|.|TRBD1|TRBJ1-2
CASSRRHTGTDGYTF
TGTGCCAGCAGCCGCAGGCATACAGGGACAGATGGCTACACCTTC
>TRBV7-2|.|.|TRBJ2-6
CASSLVGRRRSGANVLTF
TGTGCCAGCAGCTTAGTAGGCAGGCGTCGCTCTGGGGCCAACGTCCTGACTTTC
>TRBV3-1|few|.|TRBJ1-1
CASSHAGVNTEAFF
TGTGCCAGCAGCCACGCAGGGGTGAACACTGAAGCTTTCTTT